One sample yielded the 26 T cell receptor beta chains listed below, sequenced in a study of cytomegalovirus exposure and HLA in healthy donors (dated by TCRdb to 2017 to 2019). Receptor libraries were prepared by the immunoSEQ multiplex PCR assay. The clones in this table, taken by TCRdb from immuneACCESS, are in-frame only. Not every clone is retained; where verified, under half of the shortfall comes from an unresolved V gene, and the cause of the rest is unknown. This sample holds fewer than 150,000 clones; around 88% were observed only once. Together, the top ten hold 1.5% to 2% of the sample. The sample was PBMCs. These receptors all stem from a young man in good health and CMV-seronegative.

The V gene is TRBV19, the J gene TRBJ1-1; D remains ambiguous. Germline-derived CDR1 and CDR2 are LNHDA and SQIVND (reference sequence). The ends were cut back, 6 bases at V and 2 bases at J, with 13 bases in the middle. The CDR3 has 14 amino acids. The CDR3 region is CASSPRRGNTEAFF. CDR3 bases: TGTGCCAGTAGCCCAAGACGGGGAAACACTGAAGCTTTCTTT.

The rearrangement uses TRBV28 and TRBJ2-5; 7 nucleotides align to TRBD2. This CDR3 spans 15 amino acids. Germline V lookup: CDR1 MDHEN, CDR2 SYDVKM. With V trimmed by 6 bases and J by 4 bases, 11 bases remained unmatched. CDR3 in amino acids: CASRSTGGLRETQYF. The CDR3 bases are TGTGCCAGCAGATCTACCGGGGGGTTGAGAGAGACCCAGTACTTC.

The genes are TRBV6-1 and TRBJ1-5; D remains unclear. The length of the CDR3 is 13 residues. Germline V lookup: CDR1 MNHNS, CDR2 SASEGT. V lost 6 bases and J lost 5, with 11 bases in between. This CDR3 is CASRRFLDQPQHF. The CDR3 DNA follows: TGTGCCAGCAGGCGGTTTCTAGATCAGCCCCAGCATTTT.

V is TRBV7-2 and J is TRBJ1-4; no firm D call. The CDR3 has 12 amino acids. Germline V CDR1 and CDR2: SGHTA, FQGNSA. The V end lost 5 bases, the J end lost 8 bases, and 9 bases lay between the germline ends. CDR3 protein: CASSRSGEKLFF. The CDR3 region has the DNA TGTGCCAGCAGCCGGTCGGGGGAAAAACTGTTTTTT.

The chain links TRBV6-5 to TRBJ2-3; 11 bases align to TRBD2. The trim removed 5 bases at V and 3 bases at J, leaving 4 bases unmatched. The CDR3 sequence is 15 residues long. The germline gives CDR1 MNHEY, CDR2 SVGAGI. The CDR3 loop reads CASSTTSGITDTQYF. The CDR3 nucleotides read TGTGCCAGCAGTACGACTAGCGGGATTACAGATACGCAGTATTTT.

The V call is TRBV29-1, the J call TRBJ2-3, with TRBD1 as a possible D gene (6 bases). Germline values: CDR1 SQVTM, CDR2 ANQGSEA. CDR3 size: 12 residues. Trimming shortened V by 7 bases and J by 6 bases, and 14 bases separated the two germline ends. This CDR3 reads CSADRTGDTQYF. DNA for the CDR3: TGCAGCGCAGACAGGACTGGGGATACGCAGTATTTT.

The count of this clone is one. The J gene is TRBJ1-4, the V gene TRBV7-8; 8 positions match TRBD1. Losses at the gene ends were 5 bases for V and 5 bases for J; bases not matched to a gene: 7. This CDR3 has 15 residues. Germline V gene sequence: CDR1 SGHVS, CDR2 FQNEAQ. CDR3 DNA: TGTGCCAGCAGCGGAGCCGGGACAGGAAATGAAAAACTGTTTTTT. Translating it yields CASSGAGTGNEKLFF.

The chain has TRBV5-6 and TRBJ1-5; D remains ambiguous. Germline assignment: CDR1 SGHDT and CDR2 YYEEEE. V was shortened by 4 bases and J by 5 bases, with 16 bases between the two germline ends. CDR3 length: 15 amino acids. In DNA form, the CDR3 reads TGTGCCAGCAGCCTTAGGACGGACTATTATCAGCCCCAGCATTTT. It translates to CASSLRTDYYQPQHF.

The chain recombines TRBV11-3 with TRBJ2-3; weak D call: TRBD1 (5 bases). Germline V gene lookup returns CDR1 SGHNT and CDR2 YENEEA. Trimming removed 6 bases at V and 2 bases at J, with 15 bases between. The CDR3 contains 15 residues. CDR3: CASRPQGGYTDTQYF. The DNA of the CDR3 is TGTGCCAGCAGACCCCAGGGTGGATACACAGATACGCAGTATTTT.

This clone came up a few times. The chain has TRBV7-6 and TRBJ1-1, with a weak D call TRBD1 (5 bases). Germline lookup yields CDR1 SGHVS and CDR2 FNYEAQ. The CDR3 totals 15 residues. Trimming took 8 bases from V and 3 from J, leaving 19 bases between them. The CDR3 sequence: CASFRKREGDTEAFF. CDR3 DNA: TGTGCCAGCTTTAGGAAAAGAGAAGGGGACACTGAAGCTTTCTTT.

The rearrangement uses TRBV28 and TRBJ1-5; D is undetermined. Germline loops: CDR1 MDHEN, CDR2 SYDVKM. Trimming cost V 6 bases and J 2 bases, with 20 bases left between them. The length of the CDR3 is 17 residues. In nucleotides, the CDR3 is TGTGCCAGCAGCCCCGAAAAACCACTGAGGGGCAATCAGCCCCAGCATTTT. Residues: CASSPEKPLRGNQPQHF.

The chain uses TRBV29-1 and TRBJ1-2; a possible D gene is TRBD1 (6 bases). V lost 6 bases, J lost 8 bases, and 16 bases lay in between. The CDR3 length is 12 residues. Germline CDR1 is SQVTM and CDR2 is ANQGSEA. CDR3: CSVATGYGGYTF. The CDR3 nucleotides are TGCAGCGTCGCGACAGGATATGGGGGCTACACCTTC. Full variable domain (outside the CDR3, taken from reference TRBV29-1 and TRBJ1-2): SAVISQKPSRDICQRGTSLTIQCQVDSQVTMMFWYRQQPGQSLTLIATANQGSEATYESGFVIDKFPISRPNLTFSTLTVSNMSPEDSSIYLCSVATGYGGYTFGSGTRLTVV.

The chain employs TRBV4-2 and TRBJ2-7, with 11 bases matching TRBD2. After removal of 1 base from V and 5 bases from J, the junction contained 10 bases not matched to a gene. Looked up from germline, CDR1 is LGHNA and CDR2 is YNFKEQ. This CDR3 contains 17 residues. CDR3 DNA: TGTGCCAGCAGCCAAGGGGTCCTGGGACTAGCGGACGACGAGCAGTACTTC. It encodes CASSQGVLGLADDEQYF.

The chain couples TRBV21-1 to TRBJ2-1; the table calls TRBD2, which could not be checked here. TRBV21-1 is listed as a pseudogene. This CDR3 region has 13 residues. The CDR3 spells CASPHYEYNEQFF. The CDR3 DNA reads TGTGCCAGCCCCCACTATGAGTACAATGAGCAGTTCTTC.

The CDR3 DNA reads TGTGCCAGCAGTTTACCTAGCGGGAGGTACAATGAGCAGTTCTTC. Its translation: CASSLPSGRYNEQFF. The chain is built from TRBV27 and TRBJ2-1, with 11 bases that match TRBD2. Germline V lookup: CDR1 MNHEY, CDR2 SMNVEV (reference sequence). V gave up 2 bases and J gave up 4 bases; unmatched junction bases: 1. CDR3 length equals 15 residues.

This chain connects TRBV19 to TRBJ2-2; D gene unclear. The CDR3 contains 13 residues. Germline values: CDR1 LNHDA, CDR2 SQIVND (reference sequence). V was cut by 7 bases and J by 1 base, with 7 bases left in between. CDR3 sequence reads: CASNQMNTGELFF. The DNA of the CDR3 is TGTGCCAGTAACCAGATGAACACCGGGGAGCTGTTTTTT. Looking up the rest from reference TRBV19 and TRBJ2-2 gives the full variable domain: DGGITQSPKYLFRKEGQNVTLSCEQNLNHDAMYWYRQDPGQGLRLIYYSQIVNDFQKGDIAEGYSVSREKKESFPLTVTSAQKNPTAFYLCASNQMNTGELFFGEGSRLTVL.

The chain carries TRBV30 and TRBJ1-4; D is unresolved. The CDR3 consists of 15 residues. CDR1 and CDR2 (germline): GTSNPN, SVGIG (reference sequence). V gave up 4 bases and J gave up 3 bases, with 15 bases separating them. The chain's CDR3 is CAWNPPRGANEKLFF. The CDR3 nucleotides read TGTGCCTGGAATCCTCCACGCGGGGCTAATGAAAAACTGTTTTTT.

The rearrangement joins TRBV18 to TRBJ1-1, with D uncertain. Trimming stripped 3 bases from V and 2 bases from J, with 16 bases between. Germline V gives CDR1 KGHSH, CDR2 LQKENI. This CDR3 is 16 amino acids long. The CDR3 protein is CASSPIHAGTNTEAFF. The CDR3 bases are TGTGCCAGCTCACCGATCCACGCGGGAACTAACACTGAAGCTTTCTTT.

The chain joins TRBV18 to TRBJ2-1; tentatively, D is TRBD2 (6 bases). The germline CDR1 and CDR2 sequences are KGHSH and LQKENI. CDR3 length equals 15 residues. V gave up 3 bases and J gave up 8 bases, with 17 bases separating them. CDR3 loop: CASSPEGAVVDEQFF. DNA for the CDR3: TGTGCCAGCTCACCGGAGGGAGCGGTTGTAGATGAGCAGTTCTTC.

The chain links TRBV7-6 to TRBJ2-7; TRBD1 matches 7 bases. V shed 5 bases and J 0 bases; nucleotides not matched to a gene: 10. The CDR3 runs to 16 residues. Germline V gene sequence: CDR1 SGHVS, CDR2 FNYEAQ. As DNA, the CDR3 is TGTGCCAGCAGCCCGACCAGGGACAGCATCTCCTACGAGCAGTACTTC. Protein sequence: CASSPTRDSISYEQYF.

The rearrangement uses TRBV9 and TRBJ2-5; 9 bases line up with TRBD1. With 3 bases clipped from V and 2 bases from J, the junction kept 5 bases outside the gene matches. CDR3 length: 15 amino acids. Germline V gene sequence: CDR1 SGDLS, CDR2 YYNGEE. CDR3 nucleotides: TGTGCCAGCAGCGCATACAGGGGGCCTCAAGAGACCCAGTACTTC. This codes for CASSAYRGPQETQYF.

The V call is TRBV6-5, the J call TRBJ2-7; 8 nucleotides match TRBD1. J gave up 0 bases and V 7 bases, and 5 bases lay outside the gene matches. The CDR3 length is 14 residues. Germline V CDR1 and CDR2: MNHEY, SVGAGI. CDR3 in amino acids: CASNPGQVSYEQYF. CDR3 bases: TGTGCCAGCAATCCGGGACAGGTCTCCTACGAGCAGTACTTC.

Turning to this clone: Sequence at one end of the junction differs from germline and may be a read error. The chain couples TRBV19 to TRBJ2-1; 11 bases are a match to TRBD2. The germline CDR1 and CDR2 sequences are LNHDA and SQIVND (reference sequence). This CDR3 comprises 20 residues. The CDR3 here is CASSISGGFGTSGRYNEQFF. DNA of the CDR3: TGTGCCAGCAGTATATCTGGAGGGTTTGGGACTAGCGGAAGATACAATGAGCAGTTCTTC.

This clone was detected only a few times. The chain has TRBV5-6 and TRBJ1-6; 10 nucleotides align to TRBD1. There are 16 residues in the CDR3. V was clipped by 0 bases and J by 6 bases; unmatched bases: 3. Per the germline V gene, CDR1 is SGHDT and CDR2 is YYEEEE. The CDR3 nucleotides read TGTGCCAGCAGCTTGGGGACAGGGGGAGGTAATTCACCCCTCCACTTT. Translated, it gives CASSLGTGGGNSPLHF.

This chain links TRBV10-3 with TRBJ2-1; D might be TRBD2 (6 bases). The V end was cut by 7 bases, the J end by 5 bases, with 15 bases between. The CDR3 totals 14 residues. Per the germline V gene, CDR1 is ENHRY and CDR2 is SYGVKD. CDR3 in DNA: TGTGCCATCATGCGGGACGGAGAGAACAATGAGCAGTTCTTC. As protein: CAIMRDGENNEQFF.

The CDR3 nucleotides read TGTGCCAGCAGTGAACTCTGGGGCAGCGGGGGGGAGCAGTACTTC. Protein sequence: CASSELWGSGGEQYF. V is TRBV6-1 and J is TRBJ2-7; 9 positions agree with TRBD2. Germline trimming cut 2 bases from V and 7 bases from J; bases unmatched to any gene: 9. The CDR3 loop spans 15 amino acids. Per the germline V gene, CDR1 is MNHNS and CDR2 is SASEGT.